This T cell receptor (beta chain) was captured in a study of T cell responses to AZD1222 COVID-19 vaccine (dated by TCRdb to the early 2020s). Turning to the overall study: AZD1222 recipients given second doses at about 4 weeks or at about 12 weeks were pooled, since spike-specific TCR depth and breadth were not found to differ between the two schedules. Trial participants were enrolled into age subgroups of 18-55, 56-69 and 70-plus years, which contained around 150, 28 and 57 TCR-sequenced participants, respectively. TCR sequencing was performed for about 250 trial participants, of whom about 200 were given two doses of AZD1222 and approximately 26 were given two doses of MenACWY control vaccine. The study at large found these results: Because no day 14 peak-response samples were available, the repertoires could be characterized only after the peak T cell response. The whole spike protein was spanned by vaccine-associated CD4 TCRs, and dominant responses were seen in regions 160-218 and 743-854. The 56-69-year group was small, and its depth increase did not reach significance, likely because of low power. Conclusions about previously exposed vaccinees are limited because only six or seven AZD1222 recipients were SARS-CoV-2 seropositive at baseline. Spike-specific TCR breadth and depth rose significantly after two AZD1222 doses compared with day 0 and with MenACWY recipients. Participants were mostly white British and included more females than males, and it was suggested by the authors that clonal diversity may have been underestimated. Reportedly, almost half of the unique spike-specific TCRs recognized epitopes lying outside the regions that are mutated in the B.1.351 and B.1.1.7 variants.

Worth noting for this clone: What antigen it recognizes has not been identified. Base qualities are not recorded, but no much larger clone differs from it by a single base.

The CDR3, from cysteine to phenylalanine, totals 15 residues. The read is trimmed to its CDR3 DNA, 45 bases read in frame from base 1. CDR1 and CDR2 were assigned from the germline V gene as SGHTA and FQGTGA. V loses 2 bases at its end and J loses 5 bases; junction bases beyond the gene matches: 0. The CDR3 regions of human TCRbeta chains were analyzed by immunosequencing. In the paper's pipeline: TCRs in the repertoires were matched against a reference library of SARS-CoV-2-specific TCRs that had been generated with the MIRA antigen-specificity platform. Breadth was defined as the fraction of unique TCRs that were SARS-CoV-2-associated. Depth was defined as the fraction of total T cells that were SARS-CoV-2-associated. Using the MIRA data, each spike-specific TCR was mapped to the spike region that the TCR reacts to and placed in a CD4 or CD8 class. Log10-transformed breadth and depth values were compared by one-way ANOVA with Sidak's multiple comparisons tests. TCRdb holds this immuneACCESS table with in-frame rearrangements only. Some clones are missing; in checked studies, unresolved V genes explain under half, and the rest has no known cause. V and J calls and clone size are as listed in that table; D and trimming were resolved from the DNA. Across this sample there are around 160,000 clones, with around 94% seen only once. The biggest ten clones account for about 0.6% of the sample.

The time point tag for this specimen amounts to: baseline before first vaccination. Samples from vaccinated people were obtained from the UK trials COV001 and COV002, which included a single-blind randomized controlled phase 2/3 trial of AZD1222 (ChAdOx1 nCoV-19) in healthy adults. For TCRbeta chain sequencing, PBMC samples from trial participants were taken at day 0 and at day 28 after the second dose. The receptor was derived from an adult in good health. The sample consisted of peripheral blood, taken on day 0 of AZD1222 vaccination. In this chain, TRBV7-3 is recombined with TRBJ2-1; TRBD2 fits 13 bases in the junction. This receptor has the CDR3 CASSLGTSGNNEQFF. The nucleotides are TGTGCCAGCAGCTTAGGGACTAGCGGGAACAATGAGCAGTTCTTC.